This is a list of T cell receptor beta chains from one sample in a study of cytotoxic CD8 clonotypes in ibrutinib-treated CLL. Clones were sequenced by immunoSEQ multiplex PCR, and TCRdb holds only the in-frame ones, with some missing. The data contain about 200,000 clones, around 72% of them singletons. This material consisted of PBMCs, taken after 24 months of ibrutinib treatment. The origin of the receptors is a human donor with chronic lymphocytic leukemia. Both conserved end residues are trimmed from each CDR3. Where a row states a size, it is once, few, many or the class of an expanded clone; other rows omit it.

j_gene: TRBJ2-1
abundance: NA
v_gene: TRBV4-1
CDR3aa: ASSQDEPAGLYNEQF

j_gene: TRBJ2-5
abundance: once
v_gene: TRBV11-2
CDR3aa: ASSPRPRLEETQY

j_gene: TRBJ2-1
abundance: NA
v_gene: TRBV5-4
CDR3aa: ASNQLAGASDEQF

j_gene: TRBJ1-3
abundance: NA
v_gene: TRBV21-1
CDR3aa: ARQRQGPPASSGNTIY

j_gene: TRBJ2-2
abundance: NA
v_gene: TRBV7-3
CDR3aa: ASSAGLVNTGELF

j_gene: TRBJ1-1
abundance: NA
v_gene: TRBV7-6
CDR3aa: ASSRNTEAF

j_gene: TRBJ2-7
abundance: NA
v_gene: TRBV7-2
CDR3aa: ASSLGLAGYEQY

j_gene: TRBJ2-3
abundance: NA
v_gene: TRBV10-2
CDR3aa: ASKTSTDTQY

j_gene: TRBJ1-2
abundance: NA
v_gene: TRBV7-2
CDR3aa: ASSPTFDYT

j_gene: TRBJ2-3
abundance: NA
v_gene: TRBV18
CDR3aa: ASSPPASRDSLD

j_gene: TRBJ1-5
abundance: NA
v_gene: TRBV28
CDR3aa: ASSQSWTGNNQPQH

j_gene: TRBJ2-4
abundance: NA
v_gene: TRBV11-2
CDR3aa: ASSLGLREGRGAVNIQY

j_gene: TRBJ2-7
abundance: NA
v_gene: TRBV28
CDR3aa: ASSLSPLDRAGEQY

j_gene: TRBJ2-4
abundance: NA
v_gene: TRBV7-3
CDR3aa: ASSLTRAEQQY

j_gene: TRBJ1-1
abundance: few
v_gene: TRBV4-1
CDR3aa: ASSQVPSLNTEAF

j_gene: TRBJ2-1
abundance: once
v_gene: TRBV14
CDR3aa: ASSPRGGPDHEQF

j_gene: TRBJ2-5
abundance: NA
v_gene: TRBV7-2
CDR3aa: ASSFDRGGQTQY

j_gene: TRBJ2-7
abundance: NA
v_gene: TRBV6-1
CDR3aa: ASSIGEGWREQY

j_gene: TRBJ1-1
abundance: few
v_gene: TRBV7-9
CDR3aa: ASLQDRSNTEAF

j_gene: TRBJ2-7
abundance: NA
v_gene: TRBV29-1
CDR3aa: SVGGGQHINEQY

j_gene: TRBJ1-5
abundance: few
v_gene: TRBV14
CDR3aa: ASSQDLEQPQH

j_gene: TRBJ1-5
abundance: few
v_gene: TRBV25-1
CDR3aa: ASTRGNQPQH

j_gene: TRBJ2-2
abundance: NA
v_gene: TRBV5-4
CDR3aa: ASSHTLVPGELF

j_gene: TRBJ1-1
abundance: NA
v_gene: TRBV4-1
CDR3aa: ASSPRAGSEAF

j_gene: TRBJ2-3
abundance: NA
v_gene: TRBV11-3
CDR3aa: ASSRGTSYTDTQY

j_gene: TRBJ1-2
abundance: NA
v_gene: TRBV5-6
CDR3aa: ASSLGGSNYGYT

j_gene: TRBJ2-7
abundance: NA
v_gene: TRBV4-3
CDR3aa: ASSRTPGLAKTGHEQY

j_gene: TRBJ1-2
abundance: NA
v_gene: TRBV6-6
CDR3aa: ASSYVPRGADGYT

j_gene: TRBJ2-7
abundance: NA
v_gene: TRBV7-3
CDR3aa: ASSLQGREGYEQY

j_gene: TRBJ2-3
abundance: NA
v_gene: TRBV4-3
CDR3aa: ASSQVVGSHTQY

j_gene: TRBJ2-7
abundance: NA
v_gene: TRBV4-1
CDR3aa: ASSQVFPRQGLGAYEQY

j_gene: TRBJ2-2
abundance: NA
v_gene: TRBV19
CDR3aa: ASSVFHRAGELF

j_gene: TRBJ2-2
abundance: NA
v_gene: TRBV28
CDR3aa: ASSLWAGANTGELF

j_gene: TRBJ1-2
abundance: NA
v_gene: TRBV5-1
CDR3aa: ASSLEFGYGYT

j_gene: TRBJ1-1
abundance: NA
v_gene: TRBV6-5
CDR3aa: ASSYSSVRDTEAF